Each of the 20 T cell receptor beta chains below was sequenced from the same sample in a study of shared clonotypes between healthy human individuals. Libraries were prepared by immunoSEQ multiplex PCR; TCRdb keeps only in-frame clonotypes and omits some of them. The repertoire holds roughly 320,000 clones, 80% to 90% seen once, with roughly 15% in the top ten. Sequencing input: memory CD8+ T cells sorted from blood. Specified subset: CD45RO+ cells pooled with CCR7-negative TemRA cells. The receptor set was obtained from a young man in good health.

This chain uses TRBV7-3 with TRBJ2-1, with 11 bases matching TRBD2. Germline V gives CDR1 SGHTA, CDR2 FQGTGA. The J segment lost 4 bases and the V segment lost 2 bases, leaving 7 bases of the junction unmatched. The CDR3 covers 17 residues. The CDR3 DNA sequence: TGTGCCAGCAGCTTATCTCTAGCGGGGGGTATGTACAATGAGCAGTTCTTC. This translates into CASSLSLAGGMYNEQFF.

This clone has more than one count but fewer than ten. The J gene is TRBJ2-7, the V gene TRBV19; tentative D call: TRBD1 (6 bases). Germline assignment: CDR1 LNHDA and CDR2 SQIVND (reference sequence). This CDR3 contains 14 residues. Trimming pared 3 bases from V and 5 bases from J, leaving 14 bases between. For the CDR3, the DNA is TGTGCCAGTAGTATGGTGCAGGGGTGGAACGAGCAGTACTTC. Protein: CASSMVQGWNEQYF.

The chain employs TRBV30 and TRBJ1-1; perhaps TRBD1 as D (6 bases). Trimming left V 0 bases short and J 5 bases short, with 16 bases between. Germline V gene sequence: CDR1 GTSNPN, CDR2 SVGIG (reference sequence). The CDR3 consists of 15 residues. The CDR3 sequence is CAWSVGPRGATEAFF. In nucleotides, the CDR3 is TGTGCCTGGAGTGTCGGTCCCAGGGGTGCGACTGAAGCTTTCTTT. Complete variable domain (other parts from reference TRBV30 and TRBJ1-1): SQTIHQWPATLVQPVGSPLSLECTVEGTSNPNLYWYRQAAGRGLQLLFYSVGIGQISSEVPQNLSASRPQDRQFILSSKKLLLSDSGFYLCAWSVGPRGATEAFFGQGTRLTVV.

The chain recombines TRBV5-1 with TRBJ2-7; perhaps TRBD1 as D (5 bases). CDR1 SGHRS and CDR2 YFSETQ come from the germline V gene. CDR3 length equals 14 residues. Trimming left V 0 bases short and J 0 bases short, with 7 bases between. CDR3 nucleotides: TGCGCCAGCAGCTTGGGACAGTTCTCCTACGAGCAGTACTTC. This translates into CASSLGQFSYEQYF.

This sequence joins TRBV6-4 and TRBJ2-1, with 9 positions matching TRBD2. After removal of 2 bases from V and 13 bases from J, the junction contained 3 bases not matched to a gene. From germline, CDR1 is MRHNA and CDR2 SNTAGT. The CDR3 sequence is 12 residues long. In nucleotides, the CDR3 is TGTGCCAGCAGTGACACGGGGACTAGCCAGTTCTTC. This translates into CASSDTGTSQFF.

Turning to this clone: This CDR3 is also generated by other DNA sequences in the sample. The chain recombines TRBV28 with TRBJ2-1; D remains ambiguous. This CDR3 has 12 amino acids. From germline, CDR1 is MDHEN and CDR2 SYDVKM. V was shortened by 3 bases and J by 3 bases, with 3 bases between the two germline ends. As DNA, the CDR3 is TGTGCCAGCAGTTTCGGCTACAATGAGCAGTTCTTC. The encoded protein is CASSFGYNEQFF.

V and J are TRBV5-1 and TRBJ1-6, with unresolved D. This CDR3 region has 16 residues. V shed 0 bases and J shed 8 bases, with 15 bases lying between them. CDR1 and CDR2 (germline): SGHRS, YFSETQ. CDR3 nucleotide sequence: TGCGCCAGCAGCTTGGTTCGGGAAGGACTCCATTCACCCCTCCACTTT. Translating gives CASSLVREGLHSPLHF.

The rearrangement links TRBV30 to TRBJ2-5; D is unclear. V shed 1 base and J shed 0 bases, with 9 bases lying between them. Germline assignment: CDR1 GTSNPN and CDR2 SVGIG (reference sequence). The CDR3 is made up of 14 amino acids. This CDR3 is CAWSATTYQETQYF. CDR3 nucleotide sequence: TGTGCCTGGAGTGCAACAACGTACCAAGAGACCCAGTACTTC.

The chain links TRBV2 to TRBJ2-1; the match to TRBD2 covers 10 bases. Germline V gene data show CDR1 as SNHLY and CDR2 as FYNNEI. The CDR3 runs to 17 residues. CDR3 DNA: TGTACTCTCGGGGCTAGCGGGAGCTTTAGCTCCTACAATGAGCAGTTCTTC. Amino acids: CTLGASGSFSSYNEQFF.

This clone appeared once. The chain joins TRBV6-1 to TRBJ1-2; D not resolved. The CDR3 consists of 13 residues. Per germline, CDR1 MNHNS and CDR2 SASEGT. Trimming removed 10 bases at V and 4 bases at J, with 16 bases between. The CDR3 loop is CATWSETIYGYTF. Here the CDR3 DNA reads TGTGCCACGTGGAGTGAGACGATCTATGGCTACACCTTC.

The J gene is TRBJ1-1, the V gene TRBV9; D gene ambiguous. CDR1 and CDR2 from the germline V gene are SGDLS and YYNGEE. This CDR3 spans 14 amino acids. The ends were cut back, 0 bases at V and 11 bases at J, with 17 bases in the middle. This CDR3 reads CASSVEGGGPSAFF. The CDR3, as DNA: TGTGCCAGCAGCGTAGAAGGTGGTGGTCCGTCCGCTTTCTTT.

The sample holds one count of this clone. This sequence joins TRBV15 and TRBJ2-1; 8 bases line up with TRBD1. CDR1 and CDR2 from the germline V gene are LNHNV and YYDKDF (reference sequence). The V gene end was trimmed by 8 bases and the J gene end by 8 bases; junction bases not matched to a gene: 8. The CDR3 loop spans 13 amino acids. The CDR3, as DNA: TGTGCCACCTTGGACAGGGACAGCGATGAGCAGTTCTTC. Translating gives CATLDRDSDEQFF.

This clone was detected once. The DNA for the CDR3 is TGCGCCAGCAGTGAGTTTGGGAGTTCACCCCTCCACTTT. Translating gives CASSEFGSSPLHF. The rearrangement joins TRBV10-1 to TRBJ1-6; D remains unclear. The V gene's germline CDR1 is WNHNN and CDR2 SYGVQD (reference sequence). The CDR3 covers 13 residues. V lost 1 base, J lost 9 bases, and 7 bases lay in between.

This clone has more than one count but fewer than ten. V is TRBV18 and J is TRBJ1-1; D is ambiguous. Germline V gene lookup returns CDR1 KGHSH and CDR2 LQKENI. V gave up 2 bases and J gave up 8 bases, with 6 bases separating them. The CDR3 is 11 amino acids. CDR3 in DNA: TGTGCCAGCTCACCAATTGAGGAAGCTTTCTTT. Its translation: CASSPIEEAFF.

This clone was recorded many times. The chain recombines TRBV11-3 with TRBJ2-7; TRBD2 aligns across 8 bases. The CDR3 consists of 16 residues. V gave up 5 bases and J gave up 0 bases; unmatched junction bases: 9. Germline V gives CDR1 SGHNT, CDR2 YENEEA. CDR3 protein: CASSPKRETGSYEQYF. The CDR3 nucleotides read TGTGCCAGCAGCCCTAAGCGGGAGACGGGCTCCTACGAGCAGTACTTC.

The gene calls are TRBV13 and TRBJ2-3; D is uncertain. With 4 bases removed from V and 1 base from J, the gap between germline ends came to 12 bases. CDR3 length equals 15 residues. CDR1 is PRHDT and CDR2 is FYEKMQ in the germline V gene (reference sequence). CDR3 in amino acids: CASSSYGHGTDTQYF. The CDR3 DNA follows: TGTGCCAGCAGCTCCTACGGGCACGGCACAGATACGCAGTATTTT.

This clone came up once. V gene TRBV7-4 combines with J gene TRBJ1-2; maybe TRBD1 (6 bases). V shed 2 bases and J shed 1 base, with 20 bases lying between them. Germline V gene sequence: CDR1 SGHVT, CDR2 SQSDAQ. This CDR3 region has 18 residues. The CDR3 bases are TGTGCCAGCAGCTTAAACTTTGACAGGAACCCGATTAACTATGGCTACACCTTC. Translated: CASSLNFDRNPINYGYTF.

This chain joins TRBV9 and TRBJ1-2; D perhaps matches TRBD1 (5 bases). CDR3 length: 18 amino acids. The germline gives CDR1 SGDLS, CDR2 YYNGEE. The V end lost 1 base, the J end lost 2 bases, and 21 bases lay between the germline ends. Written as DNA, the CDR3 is TGTGCCAGCAGCGTACTCCCTAAAATAACGACAGCCAACTATGGCTACACCTTC. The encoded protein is CASSVLPKITTANYGYTF.

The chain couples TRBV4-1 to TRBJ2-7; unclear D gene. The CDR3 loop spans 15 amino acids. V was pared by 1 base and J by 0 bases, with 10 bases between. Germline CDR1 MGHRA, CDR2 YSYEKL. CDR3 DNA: TGCGCCAGCAGCCAAGCGGGTCCGAGCTCCTACGAGCAGTACTTC. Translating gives CASSQAGPSSYEQYF.

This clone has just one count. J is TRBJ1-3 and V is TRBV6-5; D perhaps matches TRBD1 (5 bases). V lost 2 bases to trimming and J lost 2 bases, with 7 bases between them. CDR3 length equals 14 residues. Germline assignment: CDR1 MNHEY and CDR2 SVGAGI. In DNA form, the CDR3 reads TGTGCCAGCAGTTACCGGGGGGCTGGAAACACCATATATTTT. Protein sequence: CASSYRGAGNTIYF.